Each of the 7 T cell receptor beta chains below was sequenced from the same sample in a study of radiation and T cells in renal cell carcinoma (dated by TCRdb to about 2020). According to the study, the label for this sample's time point signals: blood 4 weeks post-SBRT, at nephrectomy. The treatment or condition label corresponds to: 15 Gy SBRT to primary tumor, nephrectomy 4 weeks later. The library came from the immunoSEQ multiplex PCR assay. Here the immuneACCESS table is served through TCRdb, limited to in-frame sequences with V and J called. Missing clones are a known gap in these copies; in checked studies unresolved V genes cover under half, and the rest lacks a known reason. The sample contains 150,000 to 200,000 clones, about 87% of them found a single time. About 11% of the sample is held by the ten biggest clonotypes. This specimen consisted of blood, obtained from a patient whose treatment included radiotherapy and nephrectomy. These receptors all come from a woman aged 45-59 years with renal cell carcinoma.

V and J are TRBV10-3 and TRBJ1-1; tentative D call: TRBD1 (5 bases). Germline-derived CDR1 and CDR2 are ENHRY and SYGVKD. V dropped 0 bases and J dropped 5 bases, with 16 bases sitting between them. This CDR3 has 16 residues. The CDR3 DNA reads as TGTGCCATCAGTGAGTCACGGGGAGGGGATCGGACTGAAGCTTTCTTT. Its protein is CAISESRGGDRTEAFF.

This clone was picked up a small number of times. This chain uses TRBV7-2 with TRBJ2-1; 8 nucleotides agree with TRBD2. The V gene's germline CDR1 is SGHTA and CDR2 FQGNSA. Trimming cost V 1 base and J 7 bases; bases outside gene matches: 3. This CDR3 contains 14 residues. The CDR3 coding sequence is TGTGCCAGCAGCTTAGGACTAGCGAGTAATGAGCAGTTCTTC. Translation gives CASSLGLASNEQFF. The full variable domain, with the rest looked up from reference TRBV7-2 and TRBJ2-1, is GAGVSQSPSNKVTEKGKDVELRCDPISGHTALYWYRQSLGQGLEFLIYFQGNSAPDKSGLPSDRFSAERTGGSVSTLTIQRTQQEDSAVYLCASSLGLASNEQFFGPGTRLTVL.

The chain uses TRBV4-3 and TRBJ1-2; the match to TRBD1 covers 8 bases. The CDR3 length is 17 residues. Germline V CDR1 and CDR2: LGHNA, YSLEER. Trimming removed 0 bases from V and 4 bases from J; junction bases left unmatched: 10. For the CDR3, the DNA is TGCGCCAGCAGCCAAGACTACAGGAACAGGGGGACCTATGGCTACACCTTC. Its translation: CASSQDYRNRGTYGYTF.

This rearrangement joins TRBV18 to TRBJ1-5, with D perhaps matching TRBD1 (6 bases). V lost 8 bases and J lost 2, with 16 bases in between. CDR1 and CDR2 (germline): KGHSH, LQKENI. The CDR3 loop spans 15 amino acids. DNA for the CDR3: TGTGCCAGCGCAAGCATGGGGGGCGGCAATCAGCCCCAGCATTTT. It translates to CASASMGGGNQPQHF.

This sequence joins TRBV9 and TRBJ2-1, with 12 nucleotides matching TRBD2. After removal of 3 bases from V and 8 bases from J, the junction contained 6 bases not matched to a gene. The V gene's germline CDR1 is SGDLS and CDR2 YYNGEE. The CDR3 is made up of 15 amino acids. CDR3 sequence: CASSALAGGYHEQFF. The CDR3 region has the DNA TGTGCCAGCAGCGCACTAGCGGGGGGTTACCATGAGCAGTTCTTC.

The chain combines TRBV7-2 with TRBJ1-1, with D hard to call. CDR1 SGHTA and CDR2 FQGNSA come from the germline V gene. Trimming pared 5 bases from V and 1 base from J, leaving 11 bases between. The length of the CDR3 is 14 residues. CDR3 in DNA: TGTGCCAGCAGCCTTCAGAGGGCGAACACTGAAGCTTTCTTT. Translation gives CASSLQRANTEAFF.

This clone was detected only once. The rearrangement joins TRBV30 to TRBJ2-5; D call uncertain. CDR1 and CDR2 from the germline V gene are GTSNPN and SVGIG (reference sequence). V was pared by 2 bases and J by 2 bases, with 9 bases between. The CDR3 has 13 amino acids. This CDR3 is CAWSSTAQETQYF. The DNA for the CDR3 is TGTGCCTGGAGTTCGACGGCTCAAGAGACCCAGTACTTC.